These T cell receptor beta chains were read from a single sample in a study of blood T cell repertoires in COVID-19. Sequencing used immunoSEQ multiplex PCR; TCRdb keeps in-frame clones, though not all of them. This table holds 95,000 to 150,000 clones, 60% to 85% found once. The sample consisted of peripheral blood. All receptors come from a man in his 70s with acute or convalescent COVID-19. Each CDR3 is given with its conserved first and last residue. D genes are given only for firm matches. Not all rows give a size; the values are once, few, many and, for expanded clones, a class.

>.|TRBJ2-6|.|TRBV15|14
TGTGCCACCAGCAAGCGTTCTGGGGCCAACGTCCTGACTTTC
CATSKRSGANVLTF
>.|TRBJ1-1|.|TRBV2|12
TGTGCCAGCATGAGGAAGAACACTGAAGCTTTCTTT
CASMRKNTEAFF
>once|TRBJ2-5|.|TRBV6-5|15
TGTGCCAGCAGTTACTCAGCGGTGCTCCAAGAGACCCAGTACTTC
CASSYSAVLQETQYF
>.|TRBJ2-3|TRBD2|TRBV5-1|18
TGCGCCAGCAGTGCCGGCTTCCTAGCGGGAGGGCGAATAGATACGCAGTATTTT
CASSAGFLAGGRIDTQYF
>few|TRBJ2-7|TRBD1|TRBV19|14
TGTGCCAGCGGCAGGACAGGGAGTTCCTACGAGCAGTACTTC
CASGRTGSSYEQYF
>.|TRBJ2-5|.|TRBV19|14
TGTGCCAGTAGTCCCCTGAGAGATAAAGAGACCCAGTACTTC
CASSPLRDKETQYF
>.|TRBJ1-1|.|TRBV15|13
TGTGCCACCAGCAGAGATCTAACGGGCGGGGCTTTCTTT
CATSRDLTGGAFF
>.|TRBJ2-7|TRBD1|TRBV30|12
TGTGCCTGGGACAGGGGGCCAGGCGAGCAGTACTTC
CAWDRGPGEQYF
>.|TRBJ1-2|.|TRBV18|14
TGTGCCAGCTCCCCGACAGGCGATAACTATGGCTACACCTTC
CASSPTGDNYGYTF
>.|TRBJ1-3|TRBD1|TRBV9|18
TGTGCCAGCAGCGTAGTGGGGACAGGGGTCCCTCCTGGAAACACCATATATTTT
CASSVVGTGVPPGNTIYF
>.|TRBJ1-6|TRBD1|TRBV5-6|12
TGTGCCAGCAGCCCTCACAGGGGTCCCCTCCACTTT
CASSPHRGPLHF
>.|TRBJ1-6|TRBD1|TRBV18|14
TGTGCCAGCTCACCGGGACAGAATAATTCACCCCTCCACTTT
CASSPGQNNSPLHF
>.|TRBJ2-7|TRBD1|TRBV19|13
TGTGCCAGTAGTACAGGGGGCTCCTACGAGCAGTACTTC
CASSTGGSYEQYF
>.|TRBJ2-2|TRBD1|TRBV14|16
TGTGCCAGCAGCCAATTCCGGGACAGAAGTACCGGGGAGCTGTTTTTT
CASSQFRDRSTGELFF
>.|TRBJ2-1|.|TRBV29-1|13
TGCAGCGTTGCGGAGGACTTCTACAATGAGCAGTTCTTC
CSVAEDFYNEQFF
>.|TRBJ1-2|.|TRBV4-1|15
TGCGCCAGCAGCCAAAGCGGGGGCAGTGGGGATGGCTACACCTTC
CASSQSGGSGDGYTF
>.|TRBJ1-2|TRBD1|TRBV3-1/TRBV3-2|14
TGTGCCAGCAGCGGACAGGGGGCCGACTATGGCTACACCTTC
CASSGQGADYGYTF
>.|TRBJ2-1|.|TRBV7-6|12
TGTGCCAGCAGCCTTTTTCGGAATGAGCAGTTCTTC
CASSLFRNEQFF
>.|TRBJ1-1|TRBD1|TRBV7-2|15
TGTGCCAGCAGCCGGACGACAGGGGGCGGCACTGAAGCTTTCTTT
CASSRTTGGGTEAFF
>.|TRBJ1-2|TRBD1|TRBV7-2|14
TGTGCCAGCAGACACCCGACAGGGGACTATGGCTACACCTTC
CASRHPTGDYGYTF
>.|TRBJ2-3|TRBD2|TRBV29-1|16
TGCAGCGTTGAAGCCCGGACTAGCGGGGGGATGAATACGCAGTATTTT
CSVEARTSGGMNTQYF
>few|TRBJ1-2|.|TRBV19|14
TGTGCCAGTAGGGGCACGGATTTTAACTATGGCTACACCTTC
CASRGTDFNYGYTF
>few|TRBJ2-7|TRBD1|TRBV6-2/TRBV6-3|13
TGTGCCAGCAGTCTACTCGGACAGGTTGAGCAGTACTTC
CASSLLGQVEQYF
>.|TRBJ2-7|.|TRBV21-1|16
TGTGCCAGCAGCAAAGAAGTCACAGGGATAACCTACGAGCAGTACTTC
CASSKEVTGITYEQYF
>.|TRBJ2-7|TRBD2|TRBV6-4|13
TGTGCCAGCAGCCGGGGGGTTACCTACGAGCAGTACTTC
CASSRGVTYEQYF
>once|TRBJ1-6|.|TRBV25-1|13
TGTGCCAGCAGTGACCCGGGGAATTCACCCCTCCACTTT
CASSDPGNSPLHF
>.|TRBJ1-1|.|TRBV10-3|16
TGTGCCATCACCCAGAGGGACGGGAGGGGTAACACTGAAGCTTTCTTT
CAITQRDGRGNTEAFF
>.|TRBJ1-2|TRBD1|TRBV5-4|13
TGTGCCAGCAGCTTGTTGGGACAGGGTGGCTACACCTTC
CASSLLGQGGYTF
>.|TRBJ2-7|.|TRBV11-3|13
TGTGCCAGCAGCTTGACTCAATCCTACGAGCAGTACTTC
CASSLTQSYEQYF
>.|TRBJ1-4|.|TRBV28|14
TGTGCCAGCACCCGGACAGCAACTAATGAAAAACTGTTTTTT
CASTRTATNEKLFF
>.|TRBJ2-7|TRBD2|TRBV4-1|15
TGCGCCAGCAGCTCCGGACTAGCGCTCCCCTACGAGCAGTACTTC
CASSSGLALPYEQYF
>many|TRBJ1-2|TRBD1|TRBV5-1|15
TGCGCCAGCAGCTTAACAGGGGGCGCCTCTGATGGCTACACCTTC
CASSLTGGASDGYTF
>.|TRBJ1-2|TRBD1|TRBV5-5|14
TGTGCCAGCAAGCCCGGACAGGACGCCTATGGCTACACCTTC
CASKPGQDAYGYTF
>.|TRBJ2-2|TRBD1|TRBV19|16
TGTGCCAGTAGTACCCGGACAGGGCGGGATACCGGGGAGCTGTTTTTT
CASSTRTGRDTGELFF
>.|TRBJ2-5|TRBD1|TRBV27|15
TGTGCCAGCAGACCCGGGACAGGCTACCTCGAGACCCAGTACTTC
CASRPGTGYLETQYF
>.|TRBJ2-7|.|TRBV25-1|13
TGTGCCAGCAGTGCGACAGGCTCCTACGAGCAGTACTTC
CASSATGSYEQYF
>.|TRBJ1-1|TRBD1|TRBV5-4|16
TGTGCCAGCAGCTTGTACGCTGGGACAGGGTTTACTGAAGCTTTCTTT
CASSLYAGTGFTEAFF
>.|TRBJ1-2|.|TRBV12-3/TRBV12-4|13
TGTGCCAGCAGCCGCCAGAAGAACTATGGCTACACCTTC
CASSRQKNYGYTF
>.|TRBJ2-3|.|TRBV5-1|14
TGCGCCAGCAGCTTGGCAGGGTTGGCAGATACGCAGTATTTT
CASSLAGLADTQYF
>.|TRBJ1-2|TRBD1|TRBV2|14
TGTGCCAGCAGTGGGGGACAGGGATGGGATGGCTACACCTTC
CASSGGQGWDGYTF
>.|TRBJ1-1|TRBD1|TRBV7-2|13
TGTGCCAGCAGCTCACGACAGGGCGCTGAAGCTTTCTTT
CASSSRQGAEAFF
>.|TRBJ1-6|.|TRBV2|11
TGTGCCAGCAGTGATAATTCGGCCCTCCACTTT
CASSDNSALHF
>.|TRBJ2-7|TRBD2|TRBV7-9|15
TGTGCCAGCAGCGATACCGGGACTAGGAATCGCGAGCAGTACTTC
CASSDTGTRNREQYF
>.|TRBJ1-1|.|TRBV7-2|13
TGTGCCAGCAGCTCCTCAACTTACACTGAAGCTTTCTTT
CASSSSTYTEAFF
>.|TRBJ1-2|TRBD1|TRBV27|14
TGTGCCAGCAGTTCCTATCGGACAGGTGGTGGCTACACCTTC
CASSSYRTGGGYTF
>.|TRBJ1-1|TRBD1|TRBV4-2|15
TGTGCCAGCAGCCAAGCCAACAGGGGTTCAACTGAAGCTTTCTTT
CASSQANRGSTEAFF